The source of this T cell receptor beta chain is a study of metastatic and nonmetastatic thyroid tumors. Study-level information: Comparative analysis of repertoires was undertaken across blood and tumor or nodule tissue obtained from malignant and benign thyroid patients.

This clone showed up just a few times. TCRdb re-called clones via MiXCR from the PCR reads. The table lists tens of thousands of clones, 26% of them singletons. Treatment of any kind had been given to no patient before thyroid surgery. The germline CDR1 and CDR2 sequences are DFQATT and SNEGSKA (reference sequence). The CDR3 runs 13 residues. Sequencing input: blood. This clonotype was sampled from a male donor with papillary thyroid cancer or a benign thyroid nodule (not recorded which). Some clones in this sample may be carry-over from other donors' samples. V and J are TRBV20-1 and TRBJ2-6, with D perhaps matching TRBD2 (5 bases). The chain's CDR3 is CSSPGDVANVLTF. CDR3 DNA sequence: TGCAGCTCCCCCGGGGATGTGGCCAACGTCCTGACTTTC.